This T cell receptor (beta chain) originates from a study of breast tumors, draining lymph nodes, adjacent tissues. Each CDR3 protein gets one entry after TCRdb re-called the multiplex PCR reads with MiXCR. The repertoire holds about 180,000 distinct CDR3 sequences, with 25% to 40% as singletons. From germline, CDR1 is DFQATT and CDR2 SNEGSKA (reference sequence). V lost 5 bases to trimming and J lost 9 bases, with 22 bases between them. CDR3 length equals 14 residues. Samples came from axillary lymph nodes draining the breast cancer. The sequence was collected from a female donor with breast cancer. Some clones in this sample may be carry-over from other donors' samples. The V and J genes are TRBV20-1 and TRBJ2-5; D possibly matches TRBD1 or TRBD2 (6 bases each). Material for sequencing was axillary lymph node tissue. The CDR3 DNA sequence: TGCAGTGCTGCGGGACACTATAGCAATCAGCCCCAGTACTTC. This codes for CSAAGHYSNQPQYF.